The clone carrying this T cell receptor (beta chain) was counted between two and nine times. As yet, its antigen is unknown. The sample is drawn from a study of identical twins. General study points: Out-of-frame sharing of TCR alpha in monozygotic twins was underestimated by models.

cDNA molecules carried unique molecular identifiers, and template switching added a universal primer site. TCRdb re-called the 5' RACE reads with MiXCR, one entry per CDR3 protein. The sample holds 450,000 to 500,000 distinct CDR3 sequences, roughly an eighth seen once. The CDR3 has 16 amino acids. The germline CDR1 and CDR2 sequences are LGHNA and YNFKEQ. Trimming cost V 3 bases and J 2 bases; bases outside gene matches: 2. The same sample was also studied in work on yellow fever vaccine responses in identical twins.

The receptor was derived from a young woman in good health. The sequenced sample was CD4+ T cells sorted from blood. J is TRBJ2-5 and V is TRBV4-2; 14 bases match TRBD2. CDR3 nucleotide sequence: TGTGCCAGCAGCCAGACTAGCGGGAGGGGACAAGAGACCCAGTACTTC. Amino acids: CASSQTSGRGQETQYF.